Listed below are T cell receptor beta chains from one sample, sequenced in a study of T cell changes during pregnancy in multiple sclerosis. Assay used: immunoSEQ multiplex PCR; TCRdb lists only in-frame clones, some missing. This table has roughly 80,000 clones, 70% to 90% appearing once. Sequencing was performed on peripheral blood, taken before pregnancy. These receptors all stem from a female donor with multiple sclerosis, enrolled in a pregnancy study. Both conserved end residues are part of each CDR3. Fields, in order: clone size, D gene, V gene, J gene, CDR3 DNA, CDR3 protein. D genes are given only for firm matches. Some rows have no size entry. The others give once, few or many, or a class for an expanded clone.

>NA|TRBD1|TRBV6-6|TRBJ1-1
TGTGCCAGCAGTTACCGACAGGGGAACACTGAAGCTTTCTTT
CASSYRQGNTEAFF
>NA|TRBD1|TRBV10-3|TRBJ1-6
TGTGCCATCAGACAGGGGCCAAATTCACCCCTCCACTTT
CAIRQGPNSPLHF
>few|TRBD1|TRBV5-1|TRBJ1-3
TGCGCCAGCAGCTTGGTTGGACAGGGGGGTGGAAACACCATATATTTT
CASSLVGQGGGNTIYF
>NA|TRBD2|TRBV30|TRBJ2-3
TGTGCCTGGAGTGTCATTATCCTAGCGGCTAGCACAGATACGCAGTATTTT
CAWSVIILAASTDTQYF
>NA|NA|TRBV13|TRBJ2-3
TGTGCCAGCAGCTTAATCATTACAGATACGCAGTATTTT
CASSLIITDTQYF
>NA|TRBD2|TRBV7-2|TRBJ2-5
TGTGCCAGCAGCTTAGTTCTCGCGGGGGGGACCCAGTACTTC
CASSLVLAGGTQYF
>NA|NA|TRBV7-9|TRBJ2-2
TGTGCCAGCAGCTTAGTAGCCGCCGGGGAGCTGTTTTTT
CASSLVAAGELFF
>NA|NA|TRBV2|TRBJ1-6
TGTGCCAGCAGTGAATTCGGGGGGTATAATTCACCCCTCCACTTT
CASSEFGGYNSPLHF
>NA|TRBD1|TRBV2|TRBJ1-3
TGTGCCAGCAGTTCACAGGGGTCAGGAAACACCATATATTTT
CASSSQGSGNTIYF
>NA|NA|TRBV28|TRBJ2-2
TGTGCCAGCAGCGACTCCACCGGGGAGCTGTTTTTT
CASSDSTGELFF
>NA|NA|TRBV28|TRBJ2-5
TGTGCCAGCAGTTGGGGGGTCGGGCAGACCCAGTACTTC
CASSWGVGQTQYF
>NA|NA|TRBV4-1|TRBJ1-2
TGCGCCAGCAGCCAAGAGTCCGGGACACGGTATACGGGAGGCTACACCTTC
CASSQESGTRYTGGYTF
>NA|NA|TRBV29-1|TRBJ2-1
TGCAGCGGAAACAGGGTTTTGGGCAATGAGCAGTTCTTC
CSGNRVLGNEQFF
>NA|NA|TRBV30|TRBJ2-7
TGTGCCTGGAGTGTACGCGGCAGAACTGAGCAGTACTTC
CAWSVRGRTEQYF
>NA|TRBD1|TRBV5-4|TRBJ1-4
TGTGCCAGCAGCTCGCGGACAGGGAAGCTGTTTTTT
CASSSRTGKLFF
>NA|NA|TRBV6-1|TRBJ1-2
TGTGCCAGCGGGGAAGAGGGGGTCTATGGCTACACCTTC
CASGEEGVYGYTF
>NA|TRBD1|TRBV30|TRBJ1-4
TGTGCCTGGAGTGTACAGACAGGGGGTCTCGGAAAACTGTTTTTT
CAWSVQTGGLGKLFF
>NA|NA|TRBV27|TRBJ1-1
TGTGCCAGCAGCCCCACTACAAAAGGTACTGAAGCTTTCTTT
CASSPTTKGTEAFF
>NA|TRBD1|TRBV4-3|TRBJ2-2
TGCGCCAGCAGCCGCCGGGACAGAGACACCGGGGAGCTGTTTTTT
CASSRRDRDTGELFF
>NA|NA|TRBV4-1|TRBJ1-3
TGCGCCAGCAGCCAAGGAGGCAGGGGAAGGCGAAACACCATATATTTT
CASSQGGRGRRNTIYF
>NA|TRBD2|TRBV7-7|TRBJ2-1
TGTGCTAGCAGCTTGGTAGCGGGAGACAATGAGCAGTTCTTC
CASSLVAGDNEQFF
>NA|TRBD1|TRBV19|TRBJ1-5
TGTGCCAGTAGCCGACAGGGGTCAAGGGATCAGCCCCAGCATTTT
CASSRQGSRDQPQHF